Listed below are T cell receptor beta chains from one sample, sequenced in a study of control samples from healthy donors and cancer patients. Sequencing used immunoSEQ multiplex PCR; TCRdb keeps in-frame clones, though not all of them. Among about 76,000 clones listed, under 90% were seen once. The sequenced sample was PBMCs. These receptors came from a woman between 50 and 59 years old with colorectal cancer. The CDR3 runs from the conserved cysteine through the conserved F or W. The D gene is left open where the match is weak. Clone size is not always given. Where it is, it says once, few, many or a class for expanded clones.

j_call v_call clone_size d_call cdr3_nt cdr3_aa
TRBJ2-1 TRBV2 NA NA TGTGCCAGCAGAATCGGAGAGCAGTTCTTC CASRIGEQFF
TRBJ2-3 TRBV3-1/TRBV3-2 NA NA TGTGCCAGCAGCCAAGTATTCGGGGAACGCACAGATACGCAGTATTTT CASSQVFGERTDTQYF
TRBJ2-3 TRBV25-1 NA TRBD2 TGTGCCAGCAGTGTTAGCGGGTATCGCACAGATACGCAGTATTTT CASSVSGYRTDTQYF
TRBJ1-1 TRBV4-3 NA TRBD1 TGCGCCAGCAGCCAAGGAATCCAGGGGGACACTGAAGCTTTCTTT CASSQGIQGDTEAFF
TRBJ1-2 TRBV10-1 once TRBD1 TGCGCCAGCGAAGGGACAGTCAATGGCTACACCTTC CASEGTVNGYTF
TRBJ2-5 TRBV10-3 few NA TGTGCCATCAGTGAGTCGAATCTAGAGTACCAAGAGACCCAGTACTTC CAISESNLEYQETQYF
TRBJ1-1 TRBV7-2 NA NA TGTGCCAGCAGCTTTTTCGAGTACAACACTGAAGCTTTCTTT CASSFFEYNTEAFF
TRBJ1-2 TRBV19 NA NA TGTGCCAGTACTCTGGACAGTTACGGCTACACCTTC CASTLDSYGYTF
TRBJ2-5 TRBV9 NA NA TGTGCCAGCAGCGTAGGGGGAAGCCTGGAGACCCAGTACTTC CASSVGGSLETQYF
TRBJ1-1 TRBV30 NA NA TGTGCCTGGGTTATGAACACTGAAGCTTTCTTT CAWVMNTEAFF
TRBJ2-3 TRBV10-3 NA NA TGTGCCATCAGTGAGTCCCCCTCTAGGGGGGGGACAGATACGCAGTATTTT CAISESPSRGGTDTQYF
TRBJ1-6 TRBV2 once NA TGTGCCAGCTCCCCCCGAGTGCGGTCAGATTCACCCCTCCACTTT CASSPRVRSDSPLHF
TRBJ2-1 TRBV7-2 NA NA TGTGCCAGCAGCTTAAGTGGGGGCCCCTACAATGAGCAGTTCTTC CASSLSGGPYNEQFF
TRBJ1-5 TRBV10-2 NA TRBD1 TGCGCCACCCGAAGTGGAGGGGGCAAGAGCAATCAGCCCCAGCATTTT CATRSGGGKSNQPQHF
TRBJ1-6 TRBV6-2/TRBV6-3 NA NA TGTGCCAGCAGTTATACCGGGGGGGTGAACAATTCACCCCTCCACTTT CASSYTGGVNNSPLHF
TRBJ1-6 TRBV4-3 NA NA TGCGCCAGCAGCCAAACCCGACAGATGCGTAATTCACCCCTCCACTTT CASSQTRQMRNSPLHF
TRBJ1-4 TRBV14 NA TRBD1 TGTGCCAGCAGCCAAGTAGGTGACAGGGTAGAATTTGCAACTAATGAAAAACTGTTTTTT CASSQVGDRVEFATNEKLFF
TRBJ2-2 TRBV4-3 NA NA TGCGCCAGCAGCCCAGGGGGGGGTCACGGGGAGCTGTTTTTT CASSPGGGHGELFF
TRBJ2-3 TRBV6-5 NA NA TGTGCCAGTAGCGAGGGCCCTACGCAGTATTTT CASSEGPTQYF
TRBJ1-2 TRBV24-1 NA NA TGTGCCACCAGTGGTCAGGGAAGCTATGGCTACACCTTC CATSGQGSYGYTF
TRBJ1-2 TRBV19 NA TRBD1 TGTGCCAGTAGCAAGTCGACAGGGGAGTCGGATGGCTACACCTTC CASSKSTGESDGYTF
TRBJ2-1 TRBV5-8 NA NA TGTGCCAGCAGTTTTTCCGGGACGTACGCCTACAATGAGCAGTTCTTC CASSFSGTYAYNEQFF
TRBJ2-2 TRBV19 NA NA TGTGCCAGTAGCCTCCAGAACGGGGAGCTGTTTTTT CASSLQNGELFF
TRBJ2-2 TRBV28 once TRBD1 TGTGCCAGCAGTTACCGGGACAGGGTGGCCGGGGAGCTGTTTTTT CASSYRDRVAGELFF
TRBJ1-1 TRBV4-3 NA NA TGCGCCAGCAATATGCGAGGAAGCACTGAAGCTTTCTTT CASNMRGSTEAFF
TRBJ2-1 TRBV7-3 NA TRBD2 TGTGCCAGCAGCTTAAGGGGCGGGGGTAATAATGAGCAGTTCTTC CASSLRGGGNNEQFF
TRBJ1-2 TRBV5-6 NA NA TGTGCCAGCAGCTTGTACAGTGTCCCTTTGAACGGCTACACCTTC CASSLYSVPLNGYTF
TRBJ1-2 TRBV30 NA NA TGTGCCTGGAGTGTAGGCTTGGCAGGGAATGGCTACACCTTC CAWSVGLAGNGYTF
TRBJ1-2 TRBV28 NA NA TGTGCCACCATAGGTCAAACTAACTATGGCTACACCTTC CATIGQTNYGYTF
TRBJ1-1 TRBV18 NA NA TGTGCCAGCTCACTAAGACAACAGGGCGGTGGGGTGAACACTGAAGCTTTCTTT CASSLRQQGGGVNTEAFF
TRBJ1-2 TRBV5-1 NA TRBD1 TGCGCCAGCAGCGCGACAGGGGTGGTAGATGGCTACACCTTC CASSATGVVDGYTF